These 20 T cell receptor beta chains share one sample of origin, sequenced in a study of graft-versus-host responses after intestinal transplantation. Only in-frame clones appear in the TCRdb table, and some are missing; sequencing was by immunoSEQ multiplex PCR. The sample records tens of thousands of clones, roughly nine tenths being singletons. These TCRs' antigens remain unknown. Here the sequenced sample was unstimulated CD4+ T cells sorted from spleen or lymph node cells, taken before intestinal transplant. The receptor set was obtained from a human donor who received an intestinal transplant.

This rearrangement joins TRBV11-2 to TRBJ2-7; TRBD2 might be the D (5 bases). This CDR3 is 13 amino acids long. Germline-derived CDR1 and CDR2 are SGHAT and FQNNGV. V was trimmed by 2 bases and J by 3 bases, leaving 8 bases between them. The CDR3 nucleotides read TGTGCCAGCAGCTTAACCGACTACTACGAGCAGTACTTC. Its translation is CASSLTDYYEQYF.

This chain connects TRBV19 to TRBJ1-2; the D gene is possibly TRBD1 (5 bases). The CDR3 loop spans 15 amino acids. Per the germline V gene, CDR1 is LNHDA and CDR2 is SQIVND (reference sequence). Trimming took off 6 bases at V and 2 bases at J, with 16 bases between the two ends. As DNA, the CDR3 is TGTGCCAGTAGCTGGGGGGAGTTACCGAACTATGGCTACACCTTC. This sequence encodes CASSWGELPNYGYTF. Looking up the rest from reference TRBV19 and TRBJ1-2 gives the full variable domain: DGGITQSPKYLFRKEGQNVTLSCEQNLNHDAMYWYRQDPGQGLRLIYYSQIVNDFQKGDIAEGYSVSREKKESFPLTVTSAQKNPTAFYLCASSWGELPNYGYTFGSGTRLTVV.

The chain employs TRBV2 and TRBJ1-4; maybe TRBD1 (5 bases). The V gene's germline CDR1 is SNHLY and CDR2 FYNNEI. Trimming took off 3 bases at V and 14 bases at J, with 13 bases between the two ends. The CDR3 extends over 12 amino acids. DNA for the CDR3: TGTGCCAGCAGTGAGGGGCGGGAAGTCCTGTTTTTT. Its protein is CASSEGREVLFF.

The chain carries TRBV5-1 and TRBJ2-5; no reliable D call. Between the trimmed V and J ends, which lost 4 bases and 5 bases, there was a span of 15 bases. The CDR3 sequence is 14 residues long. The germline CDR1 and CDR2 sequences are SGHRS and YFSETQ. CDR3 bases: TGCGCCAGCAGCCCGAGTCAGGCGTGGGAGACCCAGTACTTC. It encodes CASSPSQAWETQYF. Combining the CDR3 with reference TRBV5-1 and TRBJ2-5 gives the whole variable domain KAGVTQTPRYLIKTRGQQVTLSCSPISGHRSVSWYQQTPGQGLQFLFEYFSETQRNKGNFPGRFSGRQFSNSRSEMNVSTLELGDSALYLCASSPSQAWETQYFGPGTRLLVL.

Only one count was recorded for this clone. The CDR3 loop reads CASSSLAGVKTGELFF. The CDR3 nucleotides read TGTGCCAGCAGTTCTCTAGCGGGAGTAAAAACCGGGGAGCTGTTTTTT. V usage is TRBV6-5 and J usage is TRBJ2-2; 10 positions agree with TRBD2. The CDR3 totals 16 residues. CDR1 and CDR2 from the germline V gene are MNHEY and SVGAGI. Trimming removed 4 bases from V and 5 bases from J; junction bases left unmatched: 7.

The chain links TRBV5-8 to TRBJ2-5; 7 nucleotides align to TRBD1. J was trimmed by 0 bases and V by 0 bases; bases with no gene match: 2. The CDR3 contains 15 residues. CDR1 and CDR2 from the germline V gene are SGHTS and YDEGEE. The CDR3 sequence is CASSLVGTDQETQYF. CDR3 DNA: TGTGCCAGCAGCTTGGTAGGGACAGACCAAGAGACCCAGTACTTC.

A word on this clone: Germline and junction disagree at one end, which may indicate a read error. The chain recombines TRBV19 with TRBJ2-1, with D maybe TRBD2 (6 bases). Germline V lookup: CDR1 LNHDA, CDR2 SQIVND (reference sequence). The CDR3 extends over 13 amino acids. The DNA of the CDR3 is TGTGCCAGTAGCCCGGGACTCCGGAATGGGCAGTTCTTC. It encodes CASSPGLRNGQFF.

Remarks on this clone: In the same sample, other DNA sequences code for this CDR3. V gene TRBV27 combines with J gene TRBJ2-6, with TRBD1 matching 10 bases. Trimming at V came to 6 bases and at J to 2 bases, leaving 7 bases not matched to a gene. CDR1 and CDR2 (germline): MNHEY, SMNVEV (reference sequence). There are 17 residues in the CDR3. Written as DNA, the CDR3 is TGTGCCAGCAGCCCCGGACAGGGGGAGGCTGGGGCCAACGTCCTGACTTTC. This encodes CASSPGQGEAGANVLTF.

The CDR3 DNA reads TGTGCCAGCAGTCTGACTAGCGGGAGTTCCTACGAGCAGTACTTC. Its translation: CASSLTSGSSYEQYF. V gene TRBV27 combines with J gene TRBJ2-7; 12 bases line up with TRBD2. Per the germline V gene, CDR1 is MNHEY and CDR2 is SMNVEV (reference sequence). The CDR3 runs 15 residues. Trimming removed 5 bases from V and 1 base from J; junction bases left unmatched: 3.

The gene calls are TRBV28 and TRBJ2-3, with 7 nucleotides matching TRBD1. Trimming removed 6 bases from V and 0 bases from J; junction bases left unmatched: 6. The germline gives CDR1 MDHEN, CDR2 SYDVKM. The CDR3 contains 15 residues. CDR3 bases: TGTGCCAGCAGACCCGACAGGGTGAGCACAGATACGCAGTATTTT. This codes for CASRPDRVSTDTQYF.

This clone has a single count. The chain combines TRBV23-1 with TRBJ2-1; 10 bases agree with TRBD1. TRBV23-1 is recorded as an ORF, its role being uncertain. The V gene end was trimmed by 5 bases and the J gene end by 16 bases; junction bases not matched to a gene: 11. This CDR3 region has 13 residues. The CDR3 reads CASSSPRDRGVFF. DNA of the CDR3: TGCGCCAGCAGTTCCCCCCGGGACAGGGGAGTCTTCTTC.

This clone was seen a handful of times. This chain uses TRBV7-3 with TRBJ2-2, with D perhaps TRBD2 (7 bases). Germline V CDR1 and CDR2: SGHTA, FQGTGA. The CDR3 has 16 amino acids. The ends were cut back, 5 bases at V and 4 bases at J, with 17 bases in the middle. The CDR3 here is CASSPRGGRGTGELFF. The DNA of the CDR3 is TGTGCCAGCAGCCCAAGGGGGGGCAGAGGCACCGGGGAGCTGTTTTTT.

V and J are TRBV15 and TRBJ2-7, with TRBD1 matching over 8 bases. Germline CDR1 reads LNHNV; CDR2 reads YYDKDF (reference sequence). There are 16 residues in the CDR3. Unmatched junction bases numbered 7, after V lost 0 bases and J lost 3 bases. The DNA for the CDR3 is TGTGCCACCAGCAGAGACTCAGGGGGCTATCTCTACGAGCAGTACTTC. Protein: CATSRDSGGYLYEQYF.

Written as DNA, the CDR3 is TGTGCCAGCAGTCCGGGACAGTTCAATCAGCCCCAGCATTTT. This sequence encodes CASSPGQFNQPQHF. This rearrangement joins TRBV28 to TRBJ1-5; TRBD1 agrees at 7 bases. Per germline, CDR1 MDHEN and CDR2 SYDVKM. The CDR3 is made up of 14 amino acids. J lost 3 bases, V lost 5 bases, and 4 bases had no gene match. Full variable domain (missing parts from reference TRBV28 and TRBJ1-5): DVKVTQSSRYLVKRTGEKVFLECVQDMDHENMFWYRQDPGLGLRLIYFSYDVKMKEKGDIPEGYSVSREKKERFSLILESASTNQTSMYLCASSPGQFNQPQHFGDGTRLSIL.

Comment on this clone: The same CDR3 is also encoded by other DNA sequences in this sample. The rearrangement links TRBV11-3 to TRBJ2-7; TRBD1 matches 7 bases. V dropped 4 bases and J dropped 7; count of bases not matched to a gene: 7. This CDR3 contains 13 residues. CDR1 is SGHNT and CDR2 is YENEEA in the germline V gene. The CDR3 is CASSSLPGQEQYF. CDR3 DNA: TGTGCCAGCAGCTCACTCCCGGGACAGGAGCAGTACTTC.

This clone was detected only a few times. The gene calls are TRBV7-3 and TRBJ2-3, with 12 bases aligning to TRBD2. This CDR3 has 15 amino acids. After removal of 8 bases from V and 1 base from J, the junction contained 4 bases not matched to a gene. Germline CDR1 and CDR2: SGHTA and FQGTGA. The CDR3, as DNA: TGTGCCAGCGCTTGGACTAGCGGGGGCACAGATACGCAGTATTTT. It codes for CASAWTSGGTDTQYF.

J is TRBJ2-5 and V is TRBV19, with TRBD1 identical over 7 bases. Germline CDR1 is LNHDA and CDR2 is SQIVND (reference sequence). The J segment lost 3 bases and the V segment lost 3 bases, leaving 7 bases of the junction unmatched. CDR3 length: 15 residues. The CDR3 here is CASSIIGGQKETQYF. The CDR3 bases are TGTGCCAGTAGTATTATAGGGGGACAGAAAGAGACCCAGTACTTC.

V is TRBV5-1 and J is TRBJ2-7; 8 positions match TRBD1. V shed 6 bases and J 3 bases; nucleotides not matched to a gene: 11. The CDR3 is 15 residues long. Germline V CDR1 and CDR2: SGHRS, YFSETQ. The CDR3 nucleotides are TGCGCCAGCAATTTAGGGACAGGTGTTTTCTACGAGCAGTACTTC. As protein: CASNLGTGVFYEQYF.

This clone is a singleton in its sample. V usage is TRBV25-1 and J usage is TRBJ1-3; 7 nucleotides match TRBD1. V shed 2 bases and J 2 bases; nucleotides not matched to a gene: 3. CDR1 is MGHDK and CDR2 is SYGVNS in the germline V gene. This CDR3 has 15 residues. The CDR3 DNA reads TGTGCCAGCAGTGAACTACAGGGGCCTGGAAACACCATATATTTT. Translating gives CASSELQGPGNTIYF.

The chain combines TRBV28 with TRBJ2-7; TRBD2 agrees at 10 bases. Germline CDR1 and CDR2: MDHEN and SYDVKM. The CDR3 has 15 residues. V lost 6 bases and J lost 4; bases outside the gene matches: 9. Here the CDR3 DNA reads TGTGCCAGCAGCGACGCTAGCGGGGGCCTTTACGAGCAGTACTTC. Amino acid sequence: CASSDASGGLYEQYF.